Reported below is one TCR beta chain. This clonotype was observed a single time. It has no known antigen specificity. The record has no base qualities; no much larger clone is one base away. The entry originates in a study of early T cells in non-severe SARS-CoV-2 infection (dated by TCRdb to about 2021). Looking at the study overall: Bulk RNA from unsorted whole blood was used for TCR sequencing, so alpha and beta chains could not be paired. What the study reported, not specific to this receptor: Matching against VDJdb was skewed toward anti-spike CD8 responses, likely underestimated virus-specific expansions, and missed private and CD4 specificities.

This was a case-control study nested in a cohort of healthcare workers in London, UK, who had nasopharyngeal swab PCR tests and blood samples taken every week. Between 23 and 31 March 2020, the week of the UK lockdown, healthcare workers were enrolled and then followed up weekly for as long as 16 weeks. The germline V gene supplies CDR1 SNHLY and CDR2 FYNNEI. The CDR3 contains 13 residues, cysteine and phenylalanine counted. The entry retains the CDR3 DNA only, 39 bases that are in frame from base 1. V drops 3 bases and J drops 2 bases, leaving 7 bases in between. Library creation used 5' RACE. The instrument given in TCRdb is NextSeq 500. The TCR library protocol attached unique molecular identifiers to individual cDNA molecules to correct for sequencing error and PCR bias. Both TCR alpha and beta chains were sequenced, and tight co-correlation was observed between alpha and beta sequence abundances in each sample. Concerning the study's data processing: Decombinator V4 was used to annotate TCR sequences for V gene, J gene and CDR3. TCRs were defined as expanded if a significant change between any two time points was detected under a Poisson model with p below 0.0001. TCR abundances were normalised to the total number of TCRs sequenced per sample and were expressed as counts per million. TRAV1-2 paired with TRAJ12, TRAJ20 or TRAJ33 defined MAIT TCRs, while TRAV10 paired with TRAJ18 defined iNKT TCRs. A search of VDJdb, accessed on 1 November 2021, was run for TCRs annotated to CMV, EBV and SARS-CoV-2, with TCRs annotated for multiple antigens excluded. The public reads were run again by TCRdb, first through fastp at Q25 and then through MiXCR, and only productive beta chains were kept. Duplicate CDR3 protein sequences are folded into a single record with the most common DNA and genes. These V and J calls derive from TCRdb rather than the authors' analysis. Here the sample has about 44,000 distinct CDR3 sequences; less than 30% occur a single time. Approximately 4.4% of the sample comes from the top ten.

The TCR sequence derives from an adult who was a healthcare worker with PCR-confirmed SARS-CoV-2 infection or an uninfected control (not recorded which). The material was whole blood, obtained at baseline. The chain uses TRBV2 and TRBJ1-1; D gene: possibly TRBD1, on 6 matching bases. CDR3 sequence: CASSDRGNTEAFF. The DNA sequence is as follows: TGTGCCAGCAGTGACAGGGGAAACACTGAAGCTTTCTTT.